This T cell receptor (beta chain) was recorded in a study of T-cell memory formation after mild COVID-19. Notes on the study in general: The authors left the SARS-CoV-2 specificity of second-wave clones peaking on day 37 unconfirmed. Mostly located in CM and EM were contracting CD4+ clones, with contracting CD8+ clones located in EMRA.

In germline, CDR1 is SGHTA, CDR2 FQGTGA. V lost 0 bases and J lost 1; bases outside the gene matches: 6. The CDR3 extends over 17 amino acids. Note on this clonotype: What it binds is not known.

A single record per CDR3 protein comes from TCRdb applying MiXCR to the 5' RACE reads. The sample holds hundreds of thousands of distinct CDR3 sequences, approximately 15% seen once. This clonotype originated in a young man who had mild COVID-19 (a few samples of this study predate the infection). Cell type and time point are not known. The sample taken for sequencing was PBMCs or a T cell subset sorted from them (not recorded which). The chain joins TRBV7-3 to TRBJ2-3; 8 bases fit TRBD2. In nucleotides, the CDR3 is TGTGCCAGCAGCTTAACGTCCGCGGGGGGACGCACAGATACGCAGTATTTT. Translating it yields CASSLTSAGGRTDTQYF.